The 19 T cell receptor beta chains given below trace back to one sample, sequenced in a study of lymphopenia after photon versus proton radiotherapy. Libraries were prepared by immunoSEQ multiplex PCR; TCRdb keeps only in-frame clonotypes and omits some of them. The data contain 25,000 or so clones, approximately 85% of them seen just once; the ten biggest clones take up 5.2%. Source: peripheral blood, taken from a patient treated with photon-based radiotherapy. The source is a man younger than 45 with gastric cancer.

In its sample, this clone was seen once. The chain links TRBV4-1 to TRBJ2-7; D is perhaps TRBD1 or TRBD2 (5 bases each). V lost 1 base and J 2 bases, leaving 12 bases between the germline ends. This CDR3 comprises 15 residues. Germline V gene data show CDR1 as MGHRA and CDR2 as YSYEKL. For the CDR3, the DNA is TGCGCCAGCAGCCAAGGGGGGACCTACACCTACGAGCAGTACTTC. Amino acids: CASSQGGTYTYEQYF.

The chain has TRBV14 and TRBJ1-2; a weak D match, TRBD1 (6 bases). V gave up 4 bases and J gave up 6 bases, with 12 bases separating them. CDR1 and CDR2 from the germline V gene are SGHDN and FVKESK. The CDR3 runs to 13 residues. CDR3 residues: CASSRIRDNGYTF. Here the CDR3 DNA reads TGTGCCAGCAGCCGAATTCGGGACAATGGCTACACCTTC.

V usage is TRBV6-5 and J usage is TRBJ2-7, with TRBD2 identical over 13 bases. Per germline, CDR1 MNHEY and CDR2 SVGAGI. V lost 2 bases to trimming and J lost 6 bases; unmatched junction nucleotides: 7. The CDR3 totals 16 residues. The CDR3 nucleotides read TGTGCCAGCAGTTACGCGGGACTAGCGGGATCTGGCGAGCAGTACTTC. Amino acids: CASSYAGLAGSGEQYF.

V is TRBV19 and J is TRBJ1-5; D unclear. V shed 3 bases and J shed 3 bases, with 9 bases lying between them. The length of the CDR3 is 14 residues. Looked up from germline, CDR1 is LNHDA and CDR2 is SQIVND (reference sequence). CDR3 sequence reads: CASSIRADNQPQHF. The DNA for the CDR3 is TGTGCCAGTAGTATTCGAGCAGACAATCAGCCCCAGCATTTT.

Only one count was recorded for this clone. Within the sample, other DNA sequences also encode this same CDR3. This rearrangement joins TRBV2 to TRBJ2-1, with D hard to call. Trimming stripped 6 bases from V and 4 bases from J, with 10 bases between. Germline lookup yields CDR1 SNHLY and CDR2 FYNNEI. The CDR3 extends over 13 amino acids. The CDR3 bases are TGTGCCAGCAGAAATAGGGTATACAATGAGCAGTTCTTC. Translation gives CASRNRVYNEQFF.

The CDR3 sequence: CASSAGVTTNEKLFF. In DNA, the CDR3 is TGTGCCAGCAGCGCAGGGGTGACAACTAATGAAAAACTGTTTTTT. The chain uses TRBV9 and TRBJ1-4, with D tentatively TRBD1 (6 bases). Germline V gene data show CDR1 as SGDLS and CDR2 as YYNGEE. The CDR3 covers 15 residues. Trimming cost V 3 bases and J 0 bases, with 9 bases left between them. Variable domain in full (rest from reference TRBV9 and TRBJ1-4): DSGVTQTPKHLITATGQRVTLRCSPRSGDLSVYWYQQSLDQGLQFLIQYYNGEERAKGNILERFSAQQFPDLHSELNLSSLELGDSALYFCASSAGVTTNEKLFFGSGTQLSVL.

In its sample, this clone was seen once. The CDR3 is CASSPDRDTGELFF. CDR3 in DNA: TGCGCCAGCAGCCCTGACAGGGACACCGGGGAGCTGTTTTTT. The gene calls are TRBV5-1 and TRBJ2-2; 7 positions agree with TRBD1. The CDR3 loop spans 14 amino acids. The J segment lost 3 bases and the V segment lost 4 bases, leaving 3 bases of the junction unmatched. Germline lookup yields CDR1 SGHRS and CDR2 YFSETQ.

V is TRBV10-1 and J is TRBJ1-1, with D perhaps matching TRBD1 (5 bases). This CDR3 comprises 13 residues. V gave up 0 bases and J gave up 11 bases, with 13 bases separating them. The germline V gene has CDR1 WNHNN and CDR2 SYGVQD (reference sequence). For the CDR3, the DNA is TGCGCCAGCAGTGAGTCTGAATTAGGGACGGCTTTCTTT. Its protein is CASSESELGTAFF.

This rearrangement joins TRBV29-1 to TRBJ1-3; 8 nucleotides line up with TRBD1. Germline V gene lookup returns CDR1 SQVTM and CDR2 ANQGSEA. This CDR3 is built from 13 residues. V trimming: 7 bases; J trimming: 2 bases; junction bases outside the gene matches: 4. CDR3 nucleotide sequence: TGCAGCGACCAACAGGGGGCTGGAAACACCATATATTTT. Its translation is CSDQQGAGNTIYF.

This clone was detected once. The rearrangement uses TRBV7-3 and TRBJ2-3; possibly TRBD1 for D (6 bases). The CDR3 is made up of 15 amino acids. Between the trimmed V and J ends, which lost 5 bases and 2 bases, there was a span of 14 bases. CDR1 and CDR2 (germline): SGHTA, FQGTGA. DNA for the CDR3: TGTGCCAGCAGCACCCTGGGGGACATCACAGATACGCAGTATTTT. It is translated as CASSTLGDITDTQYF. Complete variable domain (other parts from reference TRBV7-3 and TRBJ2-3): GAGVSQTPSNKVTEKGKYVELRCDPISGHTALYWYRQSLGQGPEFLIYFQGTGAADDSGLPNDRFFAVRPEGSVSTLKIQRTERGDSAVYLCASSTLGDITDTQYFGPGTRLTVL.

V and J are TRBV18 and TRBJ2-1, with TRBD2 matching 7 bases. In germline, CDR1 is KGHSH, CDR2 LQKENI. The CDR3 has 15 amino acids. Trimming took 6 bases from V and 6 from J; bases not matched to a gene: 11. The CDR3 DNA reads as TGTGCCAGCTCCCCTGAGGGGACTACTATCAATGAGCAGTTCTTC. Translating it yields CASSPEGTTINEQFF.

This chain uses TRBV10-3 with TRBJ1-1, with D perhaps TRBD1 (6 bases). Trimming cost V 2 bases and J 3 bases, with 16 bases left between them. Germline CDR1 and CDR2: ENHRY and SYGVKD. The CDR3 has 16 amino acids. Here the CDR3 reads CAISEPGGGRDTEAFF. In DNA form, the CDR3 reads TGTGCCATCAGTGAGCCCGGGGGGGGCCGGGACACTGAAGCTTTCTTT.

The chain is built from TRBV6-6 and TRBJ1-5; D ambiguous. The length of the CDR3 is 14 residues. Germline CDR1 MNHNY, CDR2 SVGAGI (reference sequence). Trimming pared 4 bases from V and 0 bases from J, leaving 7 bases between. The CDR3 protein is CASSFHYSNQPQHF. The CDR3 DNA follows: TGTGCCAGCAGTTTTCACTATAGCAATCAGCCCCAGCATTTT.

The chain links TRBV11-2 to TRBJ1-2, with TRBD1 as a possible D gene (5 bases). The V and J ends lost 2 bases and 8 bases respectively, with 9 bases between them. CDR3 length: 12 amino acids. CDR1 is SGHAT, CDR2 FQNNGV, per germline. Written as DNA, the CDR3 is TGTGCCAGCAGCTTAAGTGGGGGAGGCTACACCTTC. This codes for CASSLSGGGYTF.

This chain connects TRBV19 to TRBJ2-4, with D maybe TRBD2 (6 bases). V was cut by 2 bases and J by 3 bases, with 14 bases left in between. CDR1 LNHDA and CDR2 SQIVND come from the germline V gene (reference sequence). The CDR3 totals 16 residues. Here the CDR3 reads CASSISRGFGKNIQYF. In DNA, the CDR3 is TGTGCCAGTAGTATATCTCGGGGGTTTGGCAAAAACATTCAGTACTTC.

In this sample, this clone turned up a few times. CDR3 sequence reads: CASSTTYVTGELFF. CDR3 bases: TGTGCCAGCAGTACTACCTACGTCACCGGGGAGCTGTTTTTT. V gene TRBV2 combines with J gene TRBJ2-2; D gene uncertain. The CDR3 is made up of 14 amino acids. Germline-derived CDR1 and CDR2 are SNHLY and FYNNEI. V gave up 5 bases and J gave up 4 bases, with 11 bases separating them.

This clone was counted only a few times. This chain links TRBV19 with TRBJ1-4; D ambiguous. This CDR3 is built from 14 residues. Trimming pared 3 bases from V and 0 bases from J, leaving 5 bases between. From germline, CDR1 is LNHDA and CDR2 SQIVND (reference sequence). CDR3 residues: CASSITATNEKLFF. CDR3 DNA sequence: TGTGCCAGTAGTATTACAGCAACTAATGAAAAACTGTTTTTT.

This clone has only a few counts. This chain links TRBV2 with TRBJ1-5; D is unresolved. Looked up from germline, CDR1 is SNHLY and CDR2 is FYNNEI. CDR3 size: 13 residues. Trimming cost V 8 bases and J 4 bases, with 12 bases left between them. In nucleotides, the CDR3 is TGTGCCAGCCACGATCTGGAGAATCAGCCCCAGCATTTT. It yields the protein CASHDLENQPQHF.

The chain recombines TRBV11-2 with TRBJ2-4; D is uncertain. Germline CDR1 and CDR2: SGHAT and FQNNGV. The CDR3 sequence is 17 residues long. V was clipped by 5 bases and J by 3 bases, with 20 bases between them. The CDR3 DNA reads TGTGCCAGCAGCCCTTCAGTGGTCCCACCGGTCAAAAACATTCAGTACTTC. This encodes CASSPSVVPPVKNIQYF.